What follows is one T cell receptor (beta chain) and its context. Its matching antigen is unknown. The germline gives CDR1 LNHNV, CDR2 YYDKDF (reference sequence). V lost 0 bases and J lost 1; bases outside the gene matches: 2. This CDR3 contains 15 residues. This sample is part of a study of blood T cells in healthy people across ages. Whole-study findings and limits: While age rose, TCR beta diversity per million T cells dropped in a roughly linear way.

Combining a sample-barcoded 5' primer with a J-beta primer mix, a second PCR ran for roughly 6 to 12 cycles. TCRdb used MiXCR to reprocess the 5' RACE reads, holding one entry per CDR3 protein. Among 1.5 million to 2 million distinct CDR3 sequences listed, around 48% were seen once. This sequence was found in a woman aged 40 to 49 in good health. V and J are TRBV15 and TRBJ2-5, with 7 bases aligning to TRBD1. Sequencing used blood. CDR3 sequence: CATSREGQSQETQYF. The CDR3, as DNA: TGTGCCACCAGCAGAGAGGGACAGTCCCAAGAGACCCAGTACTTC.